A single sample gave rise to the 17 T cell receptor beta chains below, sequenced in a study of immune heterogeneity within non-small cell lung tumors. Using 32 V and 13 J primers, multiplex PCR amplified TCR beta CDR3. TCRdb independently ran MiXCR on the multiplex PCR reads; one entry per CDR3 protein. The data hold fewer than 1,500 distinct CDR3 sequences, with around 29% observed a single time. With 600 to 700 ng used per sample, the template was genomic DNA from bulk tumor. Every primary tumor yielded several biopsies, spaced far apart, that were taken during surgery. It was patients with untreated, newly diagnosed non-small cell lung cancer who underwent curative surgery. The material sequenced was lung tumor tissue. The receptors were gathered from a man in his 60s with non-small cell lung cancer.

This clonotype is classed as large (0.1 to 1%). The rearrangement links TRBV12-3 or TRBV12-4 to TRBJ2-1, with 10 bases lining up with TRBD2. The ends lost 4 bases at V and 0 bases at J; junction bases unmatched: 18. The CDR3 has 21 amino acids. The CDR3, as DNA: TGTGCCAGCAGTTCCTCCGGGACTAGCGCTACTAAAAAGAGCTCCTACAATGAGCAGTTCTTC. The encoded protein is CASSSSGTSATKKSSYNEQFF.

This clonotype has only a few counts. A junction boundary mismatches the germline segment, possibly from a read error. The chain employs TRBV12-3 or TRBV12-4 and TRBJ2-1, with 10 bases matching TRBD2. This CDR3 has 21 residues. CDR3 region: CASSSSGTSATKKSSYSEQLF. CDR3 nucleotide sequence: TGTGCCAGCAGTTCCTCCGGGACTAGCGCTACTAAAAAGAGCTCCTACAGTGAGCAGCTCTTC.

The sample holds a few counts of this clonotype. This chain uses TRBV6-2 or TRBV6-3 with TRBJ2-3, with D perhaps matching TRBD1 (6 bases). The germline V gene has CDR1 MNHEY and CDR2 SVGEGT. The CDR3 extends over 15 amino acids. V was shortened by 6 bases and J by 6 bases, with 19 bases between the two germline ends. For the CDR3, the DNA is TGTGCCAGCAGGGTCAGCCCGAGGGGGATGGATACGCAGTATTTT. Protein product: CASRVSPRGMDTQYF.

On this clonotype: A read error may explain this, as a much larger clone is one base away. The gene calls are TRBV20-1 and TRBJ2-7; TRBD1 or TRBD2 may be the D gene (5 bases each). Germline V gene data show CDR1 as DFQATT and CDR2 as SNEGSKA (reference sequence). The length of the CDR3 is 13 residues. CDR3 DNA sequence: TGCAGTACTAGAGATGGGGCGCGGGACGAGCAGTACTTC. Protein sequence: CSTRDGARDEQYF.

The chain is built from TRBV6-4 and TRBJ1-1, with D uncertain. Germline loops: CDR1 MRHNA, CDR2 SNTAGT. The CDR3 runs 13 residues. V shed 3 bases and J shed 4 bases, with 9 bases lying between them. The CDR3 nucleotides are TGTGCCAGCAGTGATCGGATGGGCACTGAAGCTTTCTTT. It is translated as CASSDRMGTEAFF.

The gene calls are TRBV20-1 and TRBJ2-3; 10 bases are a match to TRBD2. Germline V lookup: CDR1 DFQATT, CDR2 SNEGSKA (reference sequence). V was pared by 6 bases and J by 5 bases, with 8 bases of the junction left unmatched. CDR3 length: 14 residues. CDR3 coding DNA: TGCAGTGCAGCGGGGGGGCTAGCGTTAGATACGCAGTATTTT. Its translation: CSAAGGLALDTQYF.

By frequency in the sample, this clonotype is large (0.1 to 1%). This chain links TRBV15 with TRBJ2-5; TRBD2 matches at 14 bases. The V segment lost 2 bases and the J segment 5 bases; nucleotides outside the gene matches: 4. There are 16 residues in the CDR3. Germline V gene lookup returns CDR1 LNHNV and CDR2 YYDKDF (reference sequence). The CDR3 here is CATSRPRTSGRETQYF. The CDR3 bases are TGTGCCACCAGCAGACCTCGGACTAGCGGGAGGGAGACCCAGTACTTC.

This clonotype has only one observation. The junction and the germline gene differ at one end; a read error may be behind it. J is TRBJ2-5 and V is TRBV6-1; 9 bases agree with TRBD2. Per the germline V gene, CDR1 is MNHNS and CDR2 is SASEGT. This CDR3 region has 16 residues. The CDR3 coding sequence is TGTTCCAGCAGAGCAGTAGCGGGAGCCCCAGTGGAGACCCAGTACTTC. Protein: CSSRAVAGAPVETQYF.

This clonotype was seen a few times. This chain links TRBV9 with TRBJ2-7, with 12 bases fitting TRBD2. V was clipped by 0 bases and J by 3 bases; unmatched bases: 7. The CDR3 is made up of 17 amino acids. The germline gives CDR1 SGDLS, CDR2 YYNGEE. The CDR3 loop reads CASSVGPTSGRGYEQYF. The CDR3 DNA is TGTGCCAGCAGCGTAGGACCGACTAGCGGGAGAGGCTACGAGCAGTACTTC.

By share, this clonotype ranks as medium-sized. V and J are TRBV7-2 and TRBJ1-6; the D is unclear. The germline gives CDR1 SGHTA, CDR2 FQGNSA. The CDR3 runs 15 residues. V gave up 4 bases and J gave up 7 bases, with 14 bases separating them. CDR3: CASSYPRGVNSPLHF. In nucleotides, the CDR3 is TGTGCCAGCAGCTACCCTCGGGGAGTCAATTCACCCCTCCACTTT. The whole variable domain, remainder taken from reference TRBV7-2 and TRBJ1-6, is GAGVSQSPSNKVTEKGKDVELRCDPISGHTALYWYRQSLGQGLEFLIYFQGNSAPDKSGLPSDRFSAERTGGSVSTLTIQRTQQEDSAVYLCASSYPRGVNSPLHFGNGTRLTVT.

The genes are TRBV30 and TRBJ2-5; either TRBD1 or TRBD2 may fit D (5 bases each). V gave up 4 bases and J gave up 0 bases, with 15 bases separating them. Per germline, CDR1 GTSNPN and CDR2 SVGIG (reference sequence). The CDR3 consists of 15 residues. The CDR3: CAWTPPGAYQETQYF. The CDR3 nucleotides are TGTGCCTGGACTCCACCCGGGGCATACCAAGAGACCCAGTACTTC.

This clonotype was counted only a few times. The V gene is TRBV6-4, the J gene TRBJ2-1; D remains ambiguous. There are 17 residues in the CDR3. Trimming cost V 3 bases and J 0 bases, with 15 bases left between them. In germline, CDR1 is MRHNA, CDR2 SNTAGT. Here the CDR3 reads CASSDLWNARSYNEQFF. In DNA form, the CDR3 reads TGTGCCAGCAGTGATCTGTGGAATGCCCGCTCCTACAATGAGCAGTTCTTC.

Here the CDR3 reads CSADKGNYGYTF. CDR3 in DNA: TGCAGTGCTGACAAGGGGAACTATGGCTACACCTTC. V is TRBV20-1 and J is TRBJ1-2, with D perhaps TRBD1 (5 bases). The CDR3 contains 12 residues. Trimming removed 5 bases from V and 2 bases from J, with 9 bases in between. CDR1 and CDR2 from the germline V gene are DFQATT and SNEGSKA (reference sequence).

This clonotype came up a few times. V and J are TRBV20-1 and TRBJ2-1; 11 positions match TRBD2. The CDR3 covers 14 residues. V lost 6 bases to trimming and J lost 8 bases; unmatched junction nucleotides: 9. The germline CDR1 and CDR2 sequences are DFQATT and SNEGSKA (reference sequence). The CDR3 nucleotides are TGCAGTGCCCATAGCGGGAGGGCCGGGGATGAGCAGTTCTTC. Encoded protein: CSAHSGRAGDEQFF.

The chain joins TRBV7-8 to TRBJ1-4; D unresolved. This CDR3 is built from 14 residues. Trimming took off 6 bases at V and 8 bases at J, with 16 bases between the two ends. The germline V gene encodes CDR1 SGHVS and CDR2 FQNEAQ. DNA of the CDR3: TGTGCCAGCAGATTATCGAGGATGGGAGAAAAACTGTTTTTT. This encodes CASRLSRMGEKLFF.

This clonotype was picked up a small number of times. The CDR3 nucleotides are TGTGCCACCAGCAAAACATATTCCTACGAGCAGTACTTC. Protein product: CATSKTYSYEQYF. The chain couples TRBV15 to TRBJ2-7; D uncertain. The germline V and J ends were trimmed by 4 bases and 1 base, with 8 bases remaining between them. The CDR3 runs to 13 residues. CDR1 and CDR2 (germline): LNHNV, YYDKDF (reference sequence).

Of note for this clonotype: The junction differs from germline at one of its ends, possibly a read error. The V gene is TRBV28, the J gene TRBJ1-6; D gene ambiguous. The CDR3 consists of 12 residues. Germline assignment: CDR1 MDHEN and CDR2 SYDVKM. CDR3: CAGSSWDSPLHF. The CDR3 coding sequence is TGTGCCGGCAGTTCGTGGGATTCACCCCTCCACTTT.